This T cell receptor (beta chain) was recorded in a study of blood T cell repertoires in COVID-19. Study in general: Some COVID-19 samples were acute and others convalescent; all came from the United States, Italy and Spain. PBMCs, B-cell-depleted T cells, or T cells provided the cDNA or gDNA that made up the material.

J lost 4 bases, V lost 4 bases, and 3 bases had no gene match. Germline-derived CDR1 and CDR2 are SQVTM and ANQGSEA. The CDR3 sequence is 12 residues long. In the original analysis: Estimation of nucleated cell counts was performed using reference gene primer amplification. Measured with immunoSEQ multiplex PCR; TCRdb has only the in-frame clones, and not every one. The DNA was the basis for D and trimming; V, J and clone size are from that table. The data contain 57,000 or so clones, 70% to 90% of them singletons. This receptor was taken from a man aged 65 to 85 with acute or convalescent COVID-19. J is TRBJ1-2 and V is TRBV29-1; the match to TRBD1 covers 7 bases. Sequencing was performed on peripheral blood. The DNA of the CDR3 is TGCAGCGTTGGGCGACAGGGCTATGGCTACACCTTC. Translating it yields CSVGRQGYGYTF. Full variable domain (remainder filled in from reference TRBV29-1 and TRBJ1-2): SAVISQKPSRDICQRGTSLTIQCQVDSQVTMMFWYRQQPGQSLTLIATANQGSEATYESGFVIDKFPISRPNLTFSTLTVSNMSPEDSSIYLCSVGRQGYGYTFGSGTRLTVV.